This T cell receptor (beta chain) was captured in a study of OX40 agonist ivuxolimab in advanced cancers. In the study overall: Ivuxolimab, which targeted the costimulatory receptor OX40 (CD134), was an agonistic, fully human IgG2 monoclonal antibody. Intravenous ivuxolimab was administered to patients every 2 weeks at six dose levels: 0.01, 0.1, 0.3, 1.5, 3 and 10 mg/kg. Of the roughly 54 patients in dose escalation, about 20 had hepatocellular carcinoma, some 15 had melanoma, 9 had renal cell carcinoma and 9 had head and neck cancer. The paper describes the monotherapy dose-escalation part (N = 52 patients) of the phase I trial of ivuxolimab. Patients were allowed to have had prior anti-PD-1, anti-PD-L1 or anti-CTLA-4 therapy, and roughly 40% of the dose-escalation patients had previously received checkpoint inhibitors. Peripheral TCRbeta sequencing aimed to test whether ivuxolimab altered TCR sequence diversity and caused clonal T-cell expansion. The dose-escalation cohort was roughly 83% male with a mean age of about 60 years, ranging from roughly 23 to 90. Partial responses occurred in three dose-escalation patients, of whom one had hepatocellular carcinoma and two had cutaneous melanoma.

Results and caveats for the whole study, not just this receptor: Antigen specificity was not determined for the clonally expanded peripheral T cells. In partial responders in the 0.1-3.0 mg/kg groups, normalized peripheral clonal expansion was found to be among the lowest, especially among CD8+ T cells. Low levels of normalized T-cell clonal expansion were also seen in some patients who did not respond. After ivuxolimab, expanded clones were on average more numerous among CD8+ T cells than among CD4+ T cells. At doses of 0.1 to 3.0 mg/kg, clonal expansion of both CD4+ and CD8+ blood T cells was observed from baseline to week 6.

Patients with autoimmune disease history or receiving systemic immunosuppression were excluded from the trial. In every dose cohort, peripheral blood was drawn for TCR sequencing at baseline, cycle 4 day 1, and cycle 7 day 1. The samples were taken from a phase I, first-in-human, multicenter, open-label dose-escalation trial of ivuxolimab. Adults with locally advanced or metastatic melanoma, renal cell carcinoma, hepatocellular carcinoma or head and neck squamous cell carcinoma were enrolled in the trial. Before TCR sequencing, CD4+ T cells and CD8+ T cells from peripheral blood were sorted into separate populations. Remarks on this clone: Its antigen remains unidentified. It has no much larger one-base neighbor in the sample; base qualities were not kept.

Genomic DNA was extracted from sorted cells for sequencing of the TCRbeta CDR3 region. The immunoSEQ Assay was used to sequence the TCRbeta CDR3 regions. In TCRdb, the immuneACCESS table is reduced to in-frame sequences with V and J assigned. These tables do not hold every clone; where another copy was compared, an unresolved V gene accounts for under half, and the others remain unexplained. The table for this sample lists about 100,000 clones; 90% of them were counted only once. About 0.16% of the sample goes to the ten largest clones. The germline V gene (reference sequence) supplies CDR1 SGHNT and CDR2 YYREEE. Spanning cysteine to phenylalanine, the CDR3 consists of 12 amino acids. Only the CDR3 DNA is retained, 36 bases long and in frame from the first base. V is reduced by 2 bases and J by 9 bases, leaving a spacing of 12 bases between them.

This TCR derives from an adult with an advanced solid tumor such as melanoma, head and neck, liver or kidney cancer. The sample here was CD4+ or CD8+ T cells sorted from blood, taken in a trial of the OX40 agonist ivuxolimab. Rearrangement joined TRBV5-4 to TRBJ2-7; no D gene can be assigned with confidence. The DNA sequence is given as TGTGCCAGCAGCTTTGATCGCTCTCCGCAGTACTTC. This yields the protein CASSFDRSPQYF.